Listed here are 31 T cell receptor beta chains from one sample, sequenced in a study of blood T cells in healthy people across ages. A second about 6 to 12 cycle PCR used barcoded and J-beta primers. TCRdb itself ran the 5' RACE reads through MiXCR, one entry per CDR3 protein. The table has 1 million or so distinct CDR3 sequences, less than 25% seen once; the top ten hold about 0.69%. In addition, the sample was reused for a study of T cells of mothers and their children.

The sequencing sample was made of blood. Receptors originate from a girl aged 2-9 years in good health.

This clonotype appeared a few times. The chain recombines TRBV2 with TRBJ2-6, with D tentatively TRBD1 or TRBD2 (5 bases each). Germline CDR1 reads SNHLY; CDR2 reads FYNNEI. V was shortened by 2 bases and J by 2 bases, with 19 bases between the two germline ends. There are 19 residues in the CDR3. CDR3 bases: TGTGCCAGCAGTGAAAGAGACGGGACGGATAGACCTGGGGCCAACGTCCTGACTTTC. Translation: CASSERDGTDRPGANVLTF. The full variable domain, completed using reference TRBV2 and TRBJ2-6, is EPEVTQTPSHQVTQMGQEVILRCVPISNHLYFYWYRQILGQKVEFLVSFYNNEISEKSEIFDDQFSVERPDGSNFTLKIRSTKLEDSAMYFCASSERDGTDRPGANVLTFGAGSRLTVL.

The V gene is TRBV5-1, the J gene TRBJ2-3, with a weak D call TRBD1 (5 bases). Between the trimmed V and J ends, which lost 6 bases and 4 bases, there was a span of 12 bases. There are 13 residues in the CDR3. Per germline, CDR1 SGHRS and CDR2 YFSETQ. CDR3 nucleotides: TGCGCCAGCACGACAGTGGGTTCAGATACGCAGTATTTT. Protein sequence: CASTTVGSDTQYF.

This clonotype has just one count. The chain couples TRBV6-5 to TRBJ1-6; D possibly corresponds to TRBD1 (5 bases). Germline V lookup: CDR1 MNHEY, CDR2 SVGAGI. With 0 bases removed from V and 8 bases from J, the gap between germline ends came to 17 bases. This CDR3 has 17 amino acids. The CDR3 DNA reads TGTGCCAGCAGTTACTCAACCCCAGGGTTCGAGGATTCACCCCTCCACTTT. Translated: CASSYSTPGFEDSPLHF.

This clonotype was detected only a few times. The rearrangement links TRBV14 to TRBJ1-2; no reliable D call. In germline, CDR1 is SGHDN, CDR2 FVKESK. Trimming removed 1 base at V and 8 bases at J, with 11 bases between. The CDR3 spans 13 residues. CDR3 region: CASSQGPWVGYTF. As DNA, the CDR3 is TGTGCCAGCAGCCAAGGGCCTTGGGTAGGCTACACCTTC.

The CDR3 loop is CALPLNYGYTF. The DNA of the CDR3 is TGTGCCCTCCCGCTTAACTATGGCTACACCTTC. V usage is TRBV7-9 and J usage is TRBJ1-2; D ambiguous. Trimming removed 11 bases at V and 1 base at J, with 8 bases between. The CDR3 covers 11 residues. Germline values: CDR1 SEHNR, CDR2 FQNEAQ (reference sequence).

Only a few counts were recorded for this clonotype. CDR3 in DNA: TGTGCCAGCAGACTTAATAGCGGGAGGGGCCAAGAGACCCAGTACTTC. Protein: CASRLNSGRGQETQYF. The chain has TRBV7-6 and TRBJ2-5, with TRBD2 matching 11 bases. Germline V gene sequence: CDR1 SGHVS, CDR2 FNYEAQ. The CDR3 consists of 16 residues. The trim removed 6 bases at V and 1 base at J, leaving 7 bases unmatched.

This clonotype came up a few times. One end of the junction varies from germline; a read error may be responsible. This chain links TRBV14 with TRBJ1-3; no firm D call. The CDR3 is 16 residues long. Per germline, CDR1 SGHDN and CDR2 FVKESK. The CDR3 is CASSPIHELSGNTIYF. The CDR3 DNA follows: TGTGCCAGTAGCCCCATTCACGAACTCTCTGGAAACACCATATATTTT.

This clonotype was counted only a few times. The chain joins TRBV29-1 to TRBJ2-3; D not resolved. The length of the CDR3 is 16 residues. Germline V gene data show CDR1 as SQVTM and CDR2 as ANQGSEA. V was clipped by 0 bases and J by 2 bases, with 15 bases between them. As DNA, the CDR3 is TGCAGCGTTGAAGATCCGCGCCAGCTACACACAGATACGCAGTATTTT. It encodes CSVEDPRQLHTDTQYF.

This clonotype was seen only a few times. The CDR3 is CASTSSGRGETQYF. Written as DNA, the CDR3 is TGTGCCAGCACCTCTAGCGGGAGGGGCGAGACCCAGTACTTC. The chain carries TRBV7-9 and TRBJ2-5; 12 positions agree with TRBD2. J lost 5 bases, V lost 7 bases, and 5 bases had no gene match. This CDR3 contains 14 residues. Germline loops: CDR1 SEHNR, CDR2 FQNEAQ (reference sequence).

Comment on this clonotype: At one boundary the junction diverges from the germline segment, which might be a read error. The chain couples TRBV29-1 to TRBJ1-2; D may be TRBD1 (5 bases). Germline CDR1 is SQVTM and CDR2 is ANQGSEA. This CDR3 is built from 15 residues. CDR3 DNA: TGCAGCGTTAAAGACAGCGTTTTAGCTAACTATGGCTACACCTTC. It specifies CSVKDSVLANYGYTF. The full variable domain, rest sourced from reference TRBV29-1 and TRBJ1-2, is SAVISQKPSRDICQRGTSLTIQCQVDSQVTMMFWYRQQPGQSLTLIATANQGSEATYESGFVIDKFPISRPNLTFSTLTVSNMSPEDSSIYLCSVKDSVLANYGYTFGSGTRLTVV.

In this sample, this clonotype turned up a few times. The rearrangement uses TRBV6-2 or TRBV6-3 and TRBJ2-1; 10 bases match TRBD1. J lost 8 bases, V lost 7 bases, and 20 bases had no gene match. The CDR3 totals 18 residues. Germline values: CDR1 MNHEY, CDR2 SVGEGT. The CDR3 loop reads CASTITPGTGVDIDEQFF. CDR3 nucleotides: TGTGCCAGCACCATAACACCGGGGACAGGGGTGGATATCGATGAGCAGTTCTTC.

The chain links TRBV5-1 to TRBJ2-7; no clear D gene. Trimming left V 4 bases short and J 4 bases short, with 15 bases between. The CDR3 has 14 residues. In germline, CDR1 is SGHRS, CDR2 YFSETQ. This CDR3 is CASSGDHGLYEQYF. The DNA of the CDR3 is TGCGCCAGCAGCGGTGACCACGGTTTATACGAGCAGTACTTC.

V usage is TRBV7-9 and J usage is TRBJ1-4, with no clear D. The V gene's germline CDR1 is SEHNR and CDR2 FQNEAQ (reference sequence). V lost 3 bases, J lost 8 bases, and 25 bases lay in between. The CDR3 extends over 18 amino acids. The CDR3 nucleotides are TGTGCCAGCAGCTTTTACGATGAGCCATACAGTCCCAAAGAAAAACTGTTTTTT. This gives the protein CASSFYDEPYSPKEKLFF.

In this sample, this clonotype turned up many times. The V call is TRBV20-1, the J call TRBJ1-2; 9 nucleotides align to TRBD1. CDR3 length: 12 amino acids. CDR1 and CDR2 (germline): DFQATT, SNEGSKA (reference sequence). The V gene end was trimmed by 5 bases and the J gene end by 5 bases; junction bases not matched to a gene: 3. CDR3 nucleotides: TGCAGTGCTCCCGACAGGGGGTATGGCTACACCTTC. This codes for CSAPDRGYGYTF.

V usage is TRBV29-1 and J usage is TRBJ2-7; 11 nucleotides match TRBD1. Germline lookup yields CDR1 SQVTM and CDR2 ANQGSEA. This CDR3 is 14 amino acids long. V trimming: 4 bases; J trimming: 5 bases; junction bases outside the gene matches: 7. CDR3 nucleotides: TGCAGCGTTGCGGAGGACAGGGGGCGACACGAGCAGTACTTC. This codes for CSVAEDRGRHEQYF.

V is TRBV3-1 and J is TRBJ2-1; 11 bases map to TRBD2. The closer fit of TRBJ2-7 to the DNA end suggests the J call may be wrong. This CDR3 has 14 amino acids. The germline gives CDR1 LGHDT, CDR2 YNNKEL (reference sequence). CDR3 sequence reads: CASRVLAGEGEQYF. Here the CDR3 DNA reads TGTGCCAGCAGGGTACTAGCGGGGGAGGGAGAGCAGTACTTC.

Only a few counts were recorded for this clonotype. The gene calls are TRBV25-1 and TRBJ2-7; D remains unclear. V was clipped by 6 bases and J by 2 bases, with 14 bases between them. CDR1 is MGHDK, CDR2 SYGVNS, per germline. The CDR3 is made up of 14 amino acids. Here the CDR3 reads CASSSGVQTYEQYF. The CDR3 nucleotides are TGTGCCAGCAGCTCTGGGGTACAAACCTACGAGCAGTACTTC.

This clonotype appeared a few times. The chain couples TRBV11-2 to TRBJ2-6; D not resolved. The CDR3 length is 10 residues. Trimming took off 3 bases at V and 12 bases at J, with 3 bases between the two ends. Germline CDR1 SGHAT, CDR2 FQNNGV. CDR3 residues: CASSFRVLTF. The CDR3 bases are TGTGCCAGCAGCTTTCGCGTCCTGACTTTC.

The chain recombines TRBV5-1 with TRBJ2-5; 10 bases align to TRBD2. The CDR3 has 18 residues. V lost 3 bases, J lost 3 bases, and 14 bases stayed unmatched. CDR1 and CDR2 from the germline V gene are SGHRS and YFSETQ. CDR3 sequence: CASSSGVAGGPAEETQYF. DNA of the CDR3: TGCGCCAGCAGCTCCGGGGTAGCGGGGGGTCCTGCTGAAGAGACCCAGTACTTC.

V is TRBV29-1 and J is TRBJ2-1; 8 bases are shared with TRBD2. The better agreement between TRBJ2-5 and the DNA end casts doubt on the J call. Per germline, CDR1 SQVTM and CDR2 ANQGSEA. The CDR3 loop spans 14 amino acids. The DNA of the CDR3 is TGCAGCGTTGACGGGCCGGGAGGGGCAGTGACCCAGTACTTC. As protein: CSVDGPGGAVTQYF.

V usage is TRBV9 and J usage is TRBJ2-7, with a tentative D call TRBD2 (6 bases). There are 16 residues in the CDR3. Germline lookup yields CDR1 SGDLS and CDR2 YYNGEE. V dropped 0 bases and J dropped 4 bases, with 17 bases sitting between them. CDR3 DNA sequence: TGTGCCAGCAGCGTAGGCACCCGACTAGTAGAGTACGAGCAGTACTTC. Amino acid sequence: CASSVGTRLVEYEQYF.

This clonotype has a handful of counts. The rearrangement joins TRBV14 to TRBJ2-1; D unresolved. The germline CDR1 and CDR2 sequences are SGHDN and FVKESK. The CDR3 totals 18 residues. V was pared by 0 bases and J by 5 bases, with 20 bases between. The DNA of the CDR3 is TGTGCCAGCAGCCAAGATCTCGGTGTGTCGGGTCCACACAATGAGCAGTTCTTC. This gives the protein CASSQDLGVSGPHNEQFF.

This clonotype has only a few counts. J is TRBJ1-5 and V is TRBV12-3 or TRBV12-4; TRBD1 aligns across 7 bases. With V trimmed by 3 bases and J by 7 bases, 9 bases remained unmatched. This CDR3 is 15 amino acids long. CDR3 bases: TGTGCCAGCAGTTTTAGACAGGGTACCATACAGCCCCAGCATTTT. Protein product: CASSFRQGTIQPQHF.

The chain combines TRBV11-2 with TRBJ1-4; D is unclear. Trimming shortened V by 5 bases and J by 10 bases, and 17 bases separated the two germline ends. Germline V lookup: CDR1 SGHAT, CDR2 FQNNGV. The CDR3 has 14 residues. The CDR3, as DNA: TGTGCCAGCAGCGAATCTTTACAAGAGGGAAAACTGTTTTTT. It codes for CASSESLQEGKLFF.

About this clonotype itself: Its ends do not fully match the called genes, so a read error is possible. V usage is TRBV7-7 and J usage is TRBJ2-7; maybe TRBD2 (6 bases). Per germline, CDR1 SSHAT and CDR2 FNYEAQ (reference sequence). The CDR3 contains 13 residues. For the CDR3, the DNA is TGTGCTAGCAGCCCATGTGGGGGGTCCGAGCAGTACTTC. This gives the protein CASSPCGGSEQYF.

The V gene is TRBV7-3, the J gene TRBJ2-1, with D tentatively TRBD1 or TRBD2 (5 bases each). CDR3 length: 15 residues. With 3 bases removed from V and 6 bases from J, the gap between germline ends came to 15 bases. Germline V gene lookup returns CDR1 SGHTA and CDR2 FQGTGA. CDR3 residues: CASSFVTHGANEQFF. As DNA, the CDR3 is TGTGCCAGCAGCTTCGTGACTCACGGGGCCAATGAGCAGTTCTTC.

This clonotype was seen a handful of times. The CDR3 nucleotides are TGTGCCAGCAGAAAAACAGGGTACAATGAGCAGTTCTTC. It codes for CASRKTGYNEQFF. This chain uses TRBV6-5 with TRBJ2-1; tentatively, D is TRBD1 (6 bases). The germline gives CDR1 MNHEY, CDR2 SVGAGI. The CDR3 is made up of 13 amino acids. The ends were cut back, 6 bases at V and 4 bases at J, with 10 bases in the middle.

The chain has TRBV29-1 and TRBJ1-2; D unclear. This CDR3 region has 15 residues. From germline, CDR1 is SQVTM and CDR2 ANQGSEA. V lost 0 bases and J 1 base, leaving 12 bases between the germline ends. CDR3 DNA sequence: TGCAGCGTTGAAGAGATTGGTCCCATTAACTATGGCTACACCTTC. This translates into CSVEEIGPINYGYTF.

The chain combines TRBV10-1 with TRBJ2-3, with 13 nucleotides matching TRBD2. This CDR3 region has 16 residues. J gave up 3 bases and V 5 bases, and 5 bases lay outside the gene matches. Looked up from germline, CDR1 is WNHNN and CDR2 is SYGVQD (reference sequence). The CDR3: CASSRTSGSATDTQYF. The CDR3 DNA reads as TGCGCCAGCAGTAGGACTAGCGGGAGTGCTACAGATACGCAGTATTTT.

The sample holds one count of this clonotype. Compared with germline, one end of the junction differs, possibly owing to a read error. DNA of the CDR3: TGTGCCAGCAGTGAATCGTATACAGGGGAAGAGGCCCAGTACTTC. This codes for CASSESYTGEEAQYF. The rearrangement uses TRBV25-1 and TRBJ2-5; TRBD1 aligns across 7 bases. The germline V gene has CDR1 MGHDK and CDR2 SYGVNS. This CDR3 comprises 15 residues.

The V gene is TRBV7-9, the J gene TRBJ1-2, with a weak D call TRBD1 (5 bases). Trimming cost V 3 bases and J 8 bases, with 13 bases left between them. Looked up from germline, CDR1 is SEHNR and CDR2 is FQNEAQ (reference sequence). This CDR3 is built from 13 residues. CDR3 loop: CASSLGLGEGYTF. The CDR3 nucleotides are TGTGCCAGCAGCTTGGGACTGGGGGAGGGCTACACCTTC. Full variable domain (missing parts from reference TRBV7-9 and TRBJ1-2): DTGVSQNPRHKITKRGQNVTFRCDPISEHNRLYWYRQTLGQGPEFLTYFQNEAQLEKSRLLSDRFSAERPKGSFSTLEIQRTEQGDSAMYLCASSLGLGEGYTFGSGTRLTVV.